The 8 T cell receptor beta chains given below trace back to one sample, sequenced in a study of CD8 T cells in Susac syndrome. Random hexamers primed reverse transcription of about 0.45 to 1 ug RNA. One entry per CDR3 protein results from TCRdb running MiXCR on the immunoSEQ multiplex PCR reads. This repertoire shows some 260,000 distinct CDR3 sequences, approximately 81% found once; its top ten account for around 0.12%. Sequencing was performed on CD8+ T cells from PBMCs. Every receptor here comes from a human donor with multiple sclerosis.

This chain links TRBV9 with TRBJ2-1; 8 bases fit TRBD2. Germline-derived CDR1 and CDR2 are SGDLS and YYNGEE. The CDR3 covers 17 residues. V lost 4 bases and J lost 0; bases outside the gene matches: 9. CDR3 in amino acids: CASSHRTSPSSYNEQFF. The CDR3 region has the DNA TGTGCCAGCAGCCATCGGACTAGCCCGAGCTCCTACAATGAGCAGTTCTTC.

The V gene is TRBV27, the J gene TRBJ2-5; D assignment may be TRBD1 or TRBD2 (5 bases each). Germline V gives CDR1 MNHEY, CDR2 SMNVEV (reference sequence). The CDR3 consists of 15 residues. Deletions cut 4 bases from V and 3 bases from J, with 15 bases between. For the CDR3, the DNA is TGTGCCAGCAGTTGGGGGACCCCTGCGAAAGAGACCCAGTACTTC. It codes for CASSWGTPAKETQYF.

This clonotype was seen a handful of times. This chain links TRBV25-1 with TRBJ2-4; D unresolved. Germline V lookup: CDR1 MGHDK, CDR2 SYGVNS. V gave up 4 bases and J gave up 3 bases, with 7 bases separating them. The CDR3 covers 13 residues. In nucleotides, the CDR3 is TGTGCCAGCAGTGGGGGTGGCAAAAACATTCAGTACTTC. Amino acids: CASSGGGKNIQYF.

The rearrangement joins TRBV12-3 or TRBV12-4 to TRBJ2-7; no firm D call. With 7 bases removed from V and 3 bases from J, the gap between germline ends came to 10 bases. This CDR3 is 12 amino acids long. This CDR3 is CASTDSSYEQYF. CDR3 coding DNA: TGTGCCAGCACCGATTCTAGCTACGAGCAGTACTTC.

V is TRBV20-1 and J is TRBJ2-7; possible D gene TRBD1, 5 bases. Germline V gene data show CDR1 as DFQATT and CDR2 as SNEGSKA (reference sequence). With 2 bases removed from V and 3 bases from J, the gap between germline ends came to 11 bases. The CDR3 extends over 13 amino acids. This CDR3 reads CSARRGKFYEQYF. The CDR3 DNA follows: TGCAGTGCTAGAAGGGGAAAGTTCTACGAGCAGTACTTC.

This chain connects TRBV27 to TRBJ1-6; D perhaps matches TRBD1 (6 bases). Germline V lookup: CDR1 MNHEY, CDR2 SMNVEV (reference sequence). Trimming removed 0 bases from V and 9 bases from J, with 12 bases in between. This CDR3 region has 15 residues. CDR3 sequence reads: CASSLSKGGGSPLHF. The CDR3, as DNA: TGTGCCAGCAGTTTATCAAAGGGGGGAGGTTCACCCCTCCACTTT.

The V call is TRBV9, the J call TRBJ1-2, with a weak D call TRBD1 (5 bases). V was shortened by 3 bases and J by 8 bases, with 14 bases between the two germline ends. The CDR3 spans 13 residues. The V gene's germline CDR1 is SGDLS and CDR2 YYNGEE. CDR3: CASSAGVPWGYTF. The CDR3 DNA sequence: TGTGCCAGCAGCGCGGGGGTCCCCTGGGGCTACACCTTC.

This chain links TRBV5-4 with TRBJ1-1; the D is unclear. Between the trimmed V and J ends, which lost 0 bases and 11 bases, there was a span of 8 bases. This CDR3 region has 11 residues. Germline lookup yields CDR1 SGHNT and CDR2 YYREEE (reference sequence). The CDR3, as DNA: TGTGCCAGCAGCTTGGGAGGGAAGGCTTTCTTT. Its translation is CASSLGGKAFF.